The clone carrying this T cell receptor beta chain was seen a handful of times. Its antigen is unidentified. The sample originates from a study of vaccination effects on CD4 cells after COVID-19. At the level of the study: Post-vaccine specimens were collected at a median of 72 days following the second dose.

Expansion of antigen-specific CD4+ T cells with viral peptide pools was carried out by the ViraFEST assay before sequencing. Culture lasted roughly 9 days before CD4+ T cell isolation. Participants completed two doses of the BNT162b2 or mRNA-1273 vaccine. Having tested negative for nucleocapsid antibodies, the vaccine recipients showed no prior SARS-CoV-2 infection. Sequencing was performed with immunoSEQ multiplex PCR; in TCRdb, only in-frame clones are kept and a portion is missing. This table has about 29,000 clones, 74% appearing once. The sequence came from a human donor who received a COVID-19 vaccine. Sequencing used CD4+ T cells from PBMCs cultured with HCoV-OC43 spike peptides, obtained after COVID-19 vaccination. Subset defined: HCoV-OC43 spike overlapping peptide pool stimulation.

The CDR3 protein is CASSQGGGVLTYKQFF. The CDR3 DNA reads TGTGCCAGCAGCCAGGGCGGGGGGGTCCTCACCTACAAGCAGTTCTTC. The V and J genes are TRBV7-2 and TRBJ2-1, with TRBD2 identical over 9 bases. The CDR3 length is 16 residues. CDR1 SGHTA and CDR2 FQGNSA come from the germline V gene. Trimming took 5 bases from V and 11 from J; bases not matched to a gene: 16.